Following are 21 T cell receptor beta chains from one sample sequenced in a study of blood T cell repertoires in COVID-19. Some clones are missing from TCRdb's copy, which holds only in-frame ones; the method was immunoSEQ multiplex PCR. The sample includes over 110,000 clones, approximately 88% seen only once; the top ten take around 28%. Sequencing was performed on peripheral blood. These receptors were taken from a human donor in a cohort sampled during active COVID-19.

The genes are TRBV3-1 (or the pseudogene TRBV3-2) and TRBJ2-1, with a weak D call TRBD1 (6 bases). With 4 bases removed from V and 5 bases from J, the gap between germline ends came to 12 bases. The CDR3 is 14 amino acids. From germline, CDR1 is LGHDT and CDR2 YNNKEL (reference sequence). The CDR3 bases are TGTGCCAGCAGCCGATGGGACACCGACAATGAGCAGTTCTTC. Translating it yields CASSRWDTDNEQFF.

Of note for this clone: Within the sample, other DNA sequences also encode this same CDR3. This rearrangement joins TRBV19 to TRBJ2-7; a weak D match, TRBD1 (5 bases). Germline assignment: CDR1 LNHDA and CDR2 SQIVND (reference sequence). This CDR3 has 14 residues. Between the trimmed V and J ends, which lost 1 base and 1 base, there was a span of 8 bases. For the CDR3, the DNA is TGTGCCAGTAGTATAGGCAGGGCTTCCTACGAGCAGTACTTC. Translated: CASSIGRASYEQYF. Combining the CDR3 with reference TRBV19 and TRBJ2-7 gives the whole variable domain DGGITQSPKYLFRKEGQNVTLSCEQNLNHDAMYWYRQDPGQGLRLIYYSQIVNDFQKGDIAEGYSVSREKKESFPLTVTSAQKNPTAFYLCASSIGRASYEQYFGPGTRLTVT.

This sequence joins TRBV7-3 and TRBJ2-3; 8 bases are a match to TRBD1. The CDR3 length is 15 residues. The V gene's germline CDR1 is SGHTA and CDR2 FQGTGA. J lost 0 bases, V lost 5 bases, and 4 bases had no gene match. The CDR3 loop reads CASSQQGGSTDTQYF. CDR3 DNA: TGTGCCAGCAGCCAACAGGGGGGAAGCACAGATACGCAGTATTTT.

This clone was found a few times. As DNA, the CDR3 is TGTGCCAGCTCACCACCGCCAGGGACAGATACGCAGTATTTT. This translates into CASSPPPGTDTQYF. V and J are TRBV18 and TRBJ2-3; maybe TRBD1 (5 bases). V was cut by 0 bases and J by 3 bases, with 7 bases left in between. This CDR3 contains 14 residues. Germline CDR1 is KGHSH and CDR2 is LQKENI.

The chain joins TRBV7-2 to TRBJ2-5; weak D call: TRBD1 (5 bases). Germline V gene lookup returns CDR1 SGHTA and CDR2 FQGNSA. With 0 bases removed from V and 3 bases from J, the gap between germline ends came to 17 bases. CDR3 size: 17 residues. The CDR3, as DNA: TGTGCCAGCAGCTTAGCGGGTGTTGGGGCACAGGAAGAGACCCAGTACTTC. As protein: CASSLAGVGAQEETQYF.

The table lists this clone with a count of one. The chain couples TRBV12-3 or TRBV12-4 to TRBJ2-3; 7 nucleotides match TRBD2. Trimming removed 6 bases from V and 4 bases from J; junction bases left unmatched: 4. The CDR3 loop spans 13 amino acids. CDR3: CASSAGLADTQYF. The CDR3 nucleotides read TGTGCCAGCAGCGCTGGACTAGCAGATACGCAGTATTTT.

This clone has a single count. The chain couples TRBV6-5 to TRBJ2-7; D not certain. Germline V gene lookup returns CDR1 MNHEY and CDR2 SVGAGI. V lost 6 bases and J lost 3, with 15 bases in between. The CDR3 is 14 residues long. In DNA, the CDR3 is TGTGCCAGCAGCCCCGGTTCCCGACTCTACGAGCAGTACTTC. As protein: CASSPGSRLYEQYF.

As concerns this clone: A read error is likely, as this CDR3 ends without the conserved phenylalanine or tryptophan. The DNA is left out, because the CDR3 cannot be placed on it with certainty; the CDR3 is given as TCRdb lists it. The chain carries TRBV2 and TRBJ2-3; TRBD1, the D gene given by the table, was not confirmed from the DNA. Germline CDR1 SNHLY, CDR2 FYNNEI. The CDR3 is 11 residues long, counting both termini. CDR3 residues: CASSEAGSLEL.

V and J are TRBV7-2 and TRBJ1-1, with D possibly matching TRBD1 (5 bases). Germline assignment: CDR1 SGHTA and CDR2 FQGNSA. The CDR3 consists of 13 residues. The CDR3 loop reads CATGAGMNTEAFF. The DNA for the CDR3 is TGTGCTACTGGGGCAGGTATGAACACTGAAGCTTTCTTT.

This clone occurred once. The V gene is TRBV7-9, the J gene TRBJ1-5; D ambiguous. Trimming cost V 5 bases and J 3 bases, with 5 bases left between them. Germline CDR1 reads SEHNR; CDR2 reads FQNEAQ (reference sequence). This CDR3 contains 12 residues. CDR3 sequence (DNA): TGTGCCAGCAGCACCTACAATCAGCCCCAGCATTTT. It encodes CASSTYNQPQHF.

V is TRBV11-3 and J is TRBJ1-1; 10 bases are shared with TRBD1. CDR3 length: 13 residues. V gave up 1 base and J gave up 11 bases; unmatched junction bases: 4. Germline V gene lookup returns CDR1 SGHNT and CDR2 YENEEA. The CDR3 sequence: CASSLGQGARAFF. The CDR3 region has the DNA TGTGCCAGCAGCTTAGGACAGGGGGCAAGGGCTTTCTTT. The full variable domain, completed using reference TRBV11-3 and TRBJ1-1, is EAGVVQSPRYKIIEKKQPVAFWCNPISGHNTLYWYLQNLGQGPELLIRYENEEAVDDSQLPKDRFSAERLKGVDSTLKIQPAELGDSAVYLCASSLGQGARAFFGQGTRLTVV.

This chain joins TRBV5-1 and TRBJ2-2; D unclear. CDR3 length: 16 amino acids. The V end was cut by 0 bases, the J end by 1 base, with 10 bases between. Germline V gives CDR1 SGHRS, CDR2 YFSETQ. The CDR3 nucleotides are TGCGCCAGCAGCTTGGAACAGTCGAGGAACACCGGGGAGCTGTTTTTT. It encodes CASSLEQSRNTGELFF.

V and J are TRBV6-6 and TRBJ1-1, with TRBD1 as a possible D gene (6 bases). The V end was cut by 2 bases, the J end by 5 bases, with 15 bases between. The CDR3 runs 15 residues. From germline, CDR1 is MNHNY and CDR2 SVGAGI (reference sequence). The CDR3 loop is CASSYLRGGGTEAFF. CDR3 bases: TGTGCCAGCAGTTACCTCAGGGGCGGGGGAACTGAAGCTTTCTTT.

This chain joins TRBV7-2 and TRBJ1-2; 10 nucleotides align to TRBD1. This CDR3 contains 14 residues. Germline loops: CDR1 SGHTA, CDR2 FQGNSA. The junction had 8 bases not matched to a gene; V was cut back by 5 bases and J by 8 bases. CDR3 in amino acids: CASSLNLDRGGYTF. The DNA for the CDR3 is TGTGCCAGCAGCCTAAACCTGGACAGGGGGGGCTACACCTTC.

The CDR3 DNA follows: TGTGCCAGCAGCCCCGAACAGGGCCCCAGGGCTAACTATGGCTACACCTTC. Protein sequence: CASSPEQGPRANYGYTF. The chain recombines TRBV4-2 with TRBJ1-2; maybe TRBD1 (6 bases). The V gene lost 4 bases and the J gene lost 0 bases, with 18 bases spanning the gap. The CDR3 loop spans 17 amino acids. From germline, CDR1 is LGHNA and CDR2 YNFKEQ.

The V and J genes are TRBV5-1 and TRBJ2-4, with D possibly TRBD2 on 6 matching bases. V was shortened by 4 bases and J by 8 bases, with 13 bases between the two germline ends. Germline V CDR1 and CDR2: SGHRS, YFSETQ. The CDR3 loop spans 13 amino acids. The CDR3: CASSEGRLDIQYF. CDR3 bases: TGCGCCAGCAGCGAGGGGAGGCTCGACATTCAGTACTTC. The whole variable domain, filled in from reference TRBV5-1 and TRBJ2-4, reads KAGVTQTPRYLIKTRGQQVTLSCSPISGHRSVSWYQQTPGQGLQFLFEYFSETQRNKGNFPGRFSGRQFSNSRSEMNVSTLELGDSALYLCASSEGRLDIQYFGAGTRLSVL.

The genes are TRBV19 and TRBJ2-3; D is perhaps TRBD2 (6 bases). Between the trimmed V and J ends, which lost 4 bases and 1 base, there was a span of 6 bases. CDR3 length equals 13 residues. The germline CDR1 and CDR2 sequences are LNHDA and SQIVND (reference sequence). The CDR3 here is CASSSGGTDTQYF. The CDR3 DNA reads TGTGCCAGTAGTAGCGGGGGCACAGATACGCAGTATTTT. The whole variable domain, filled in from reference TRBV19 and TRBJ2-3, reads DGGITQSPKYLFRKEGQNVTLSCEQNLNHDAMYWYRQDPGQGLRLIYYSQIVNDFQKGDIAEGYSVSREKKESFPLTVTSAQKNPTAFYLCASSSGGTDTQYFGPGTRLTVL.

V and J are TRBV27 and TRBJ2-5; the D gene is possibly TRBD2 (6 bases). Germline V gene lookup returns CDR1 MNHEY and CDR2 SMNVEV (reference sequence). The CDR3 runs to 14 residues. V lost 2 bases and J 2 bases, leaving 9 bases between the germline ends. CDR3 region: CASSLVGGQETQYF. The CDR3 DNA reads TGTGCCAGCAGTTTAGTGGGGGGACAAGAGACCCAGTACTTC.

The DNA for the CDR3 is TGTGCCAGCAGTTCACGGGGACAGGGGATGACTGAAGCTTTCTTT. This codes for CASSSRGQGMTEAFF. The gene calls are TRBV27 and TRBJ1-1; 10 bases align to TRBD1. CDR1 is MNHEY, CDR2 SMNVEV, per germline (reference sequence). The V gene end was trimmed by 4 bases and the J gene end by 5 bases; junction bases not matched to a gene: 7. The CDR3 runs to 15 residues.

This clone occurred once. The CDR3 DNA is TGTGCCACCAGCAGAGGCCCGGGGAGCTCCTACAATGAGCAGTTCTTC. As protein: CATSRGPGSSYNEQFF. This chain joins TRBV15 and TRBJ2-1, with D perhaps TRBD2 (5 bases). Germline values: CDR1 LNHNV, CDR2 YYDKDF (reference sequence). Trimming left V 1 base short and J 0 bases short, with 10 bases between. The CDR3 covers 16 residues.

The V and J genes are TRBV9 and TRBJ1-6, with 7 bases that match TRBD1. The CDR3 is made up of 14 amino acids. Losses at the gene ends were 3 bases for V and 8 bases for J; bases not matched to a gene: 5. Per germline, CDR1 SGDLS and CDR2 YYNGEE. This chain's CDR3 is CASSAGGTDSPLHF. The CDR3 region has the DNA TGTGCCAGCAGCGCAGGGGGGACAGATTCACCCCTCCACTTT. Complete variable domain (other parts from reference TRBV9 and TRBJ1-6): DSGVTQTPKHLITATGQRVTLRCSPRSGDLSVYWYQQSLDQGLQFLIQYYNGEERAKGNILERFSAQQFPDLHSELNLSSLELGDSALYFCASSAGGTDSPLHFGNGTRLTVT.